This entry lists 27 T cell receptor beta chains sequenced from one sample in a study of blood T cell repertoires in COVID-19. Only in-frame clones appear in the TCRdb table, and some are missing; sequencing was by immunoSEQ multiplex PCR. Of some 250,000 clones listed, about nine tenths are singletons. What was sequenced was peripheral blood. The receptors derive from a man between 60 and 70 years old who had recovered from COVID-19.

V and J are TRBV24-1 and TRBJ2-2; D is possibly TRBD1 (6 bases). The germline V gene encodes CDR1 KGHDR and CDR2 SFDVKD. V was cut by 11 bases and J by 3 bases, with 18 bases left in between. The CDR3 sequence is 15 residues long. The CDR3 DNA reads TGTGCCAATAACTACAGGGTAATCGACACCGGGGAGCTGTTTTTT. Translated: CANNYRVIDTGELFF.

The CDR3 bases are TGTGCCAGCAGCCAAGAATATTCGACGGGACTAGCGGGACTAGCCAAAAACATTCAGTACTTC. It is translated as CASSQEYSTGLAGLAKNIQYF. The chain couples TRBV4-2 to TRBJ2-4, with TRBD2 matching over 13 bases. This CDR3 contains 21 residues. Trimming cost V 0 bases and J 0 bases; bases outside gene matches: 11. Germline CDR1 LGHNA, CDR2 YNFKEQ.

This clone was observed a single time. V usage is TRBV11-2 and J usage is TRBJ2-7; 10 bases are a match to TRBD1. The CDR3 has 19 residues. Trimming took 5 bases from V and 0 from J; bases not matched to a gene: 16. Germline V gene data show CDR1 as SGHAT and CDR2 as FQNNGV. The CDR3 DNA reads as TGTGCCAGCAGCCCAATCCGGGACAGGGGAATTAGGAGCTCCTACGAGCAGTACTTC. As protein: CASSPIRDRGIRSSYEQYF.

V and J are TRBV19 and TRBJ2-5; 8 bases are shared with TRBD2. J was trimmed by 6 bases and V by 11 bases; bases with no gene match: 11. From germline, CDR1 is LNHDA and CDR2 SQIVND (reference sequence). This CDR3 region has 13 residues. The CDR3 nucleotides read TGTGCCTCAAAAGCGACTAGCGAGAAGACCCAGTACTTC. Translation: CASKATSEKTQYF.

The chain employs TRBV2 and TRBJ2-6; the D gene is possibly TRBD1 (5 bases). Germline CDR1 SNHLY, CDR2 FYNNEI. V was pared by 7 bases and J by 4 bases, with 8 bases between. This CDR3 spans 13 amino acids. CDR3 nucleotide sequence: TGTGCCAGCAAGGGGATAGGGGCCAACGTCCTGACTTTC. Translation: CASKGIGANVLTF. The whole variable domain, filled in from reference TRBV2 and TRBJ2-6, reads EPEVTQTPSHQVTQMGQEVILRCVPISNHLYFYWYRQILGQKVEFLVSFYNNEISEKSEIFDDQFSVERPDGSNFTLKIRSTKLEDSAMYFCASKGIGANVLTFGAGSRLTVL.

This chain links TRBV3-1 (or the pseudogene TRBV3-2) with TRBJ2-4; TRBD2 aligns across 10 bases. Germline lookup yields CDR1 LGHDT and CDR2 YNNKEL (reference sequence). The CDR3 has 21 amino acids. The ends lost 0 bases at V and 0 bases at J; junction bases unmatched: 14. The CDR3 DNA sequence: TGTGCCAGCAGCCAAGATATTTTTACTAGCGGGGCTACTGGAGCCAAAAACATTCAGTACTTC. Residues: CASSQDIFTSGATGAKNIQYF.

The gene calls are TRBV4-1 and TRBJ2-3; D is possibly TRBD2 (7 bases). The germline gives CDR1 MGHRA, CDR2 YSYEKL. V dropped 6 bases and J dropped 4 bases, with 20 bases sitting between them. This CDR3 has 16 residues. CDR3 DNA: TGCGCCAGCAGTAAGTTTGGGGGGGGGCCCGCAGATACGCAGTATTTT. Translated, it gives CASSKFGGGPADTQYF.

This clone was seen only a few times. CDR3 region: CASSQDRGQGNTIYF. The DNA for the CDR3 is TGCGCCAGCAGCCAAGACAGGGGACAAGGAAACACCATATATTTT. J is TRBJ1-3 and V is TRBV4-1; perhaps TRBD1 as D (6 bases). The CDR3 consists of 15 residues. The germline V gene has CDR1 MGHRA and CDR2 YSYEKL. V lost 0 bases and J lost 4, with 10 bases in between.

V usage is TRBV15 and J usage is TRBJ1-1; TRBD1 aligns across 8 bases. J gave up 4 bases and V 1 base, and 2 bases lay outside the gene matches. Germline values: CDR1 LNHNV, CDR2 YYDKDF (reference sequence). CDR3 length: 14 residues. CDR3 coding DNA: TGTGCCACCAGCAGAGCGGACAGGGCCACTGAAGCTTTCTTT. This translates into CATSRADRATEAFF.

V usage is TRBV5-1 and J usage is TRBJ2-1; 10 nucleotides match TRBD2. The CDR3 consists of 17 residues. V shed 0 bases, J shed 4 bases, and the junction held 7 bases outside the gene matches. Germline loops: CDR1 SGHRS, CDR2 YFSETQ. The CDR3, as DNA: TGCGCCAGCAGCTTGGTACTGCTAGCGGGGGTTTACAATGAGCAGTTCTTC. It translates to CASSLVLLAGVYNEQFF.

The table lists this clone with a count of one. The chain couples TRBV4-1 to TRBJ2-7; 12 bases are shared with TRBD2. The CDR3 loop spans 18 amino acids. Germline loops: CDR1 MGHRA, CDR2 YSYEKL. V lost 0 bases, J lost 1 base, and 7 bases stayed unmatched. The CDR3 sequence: CASSQETSGGPQSYEQYF. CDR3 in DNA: TGCGCCAGCAGCCAAGAGACTAGCGGGGGTCCCCAGTCCTACGAGCAGTACTTC.

The CDR3 sequence is CASSGDRKAGYEQYV. The DNA for the CDR3 is TGTGCCAGTAGTGGGGACCGGAAGGCGGGGTACGAGCAGTACGTC. V is TRBV19 and J is TRBJ2-7; D might be TRBD2 (6 bases). This CDR3 comprises 15 residues. Germline values: CDR1 LNHDA, CDR2 SQIVND (reference sequence). V was pared by 5 bases and J by 4 bases, with 18 bases between.

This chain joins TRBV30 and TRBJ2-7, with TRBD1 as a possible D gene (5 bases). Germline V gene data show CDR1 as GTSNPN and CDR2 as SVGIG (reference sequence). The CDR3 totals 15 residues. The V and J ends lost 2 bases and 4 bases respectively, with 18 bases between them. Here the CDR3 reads CAWSMDLLRGYEQYF. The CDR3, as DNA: TGTGCCTGGAGTATGGACCTTCTTAGGGGATACGAGCAGTACTTC. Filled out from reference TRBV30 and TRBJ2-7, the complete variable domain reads SQTIHQWPATLVQPVGSPLSLECTVEGTSNPNLYWYRQAAGRGLQLLFYSVGIGQISSEVPQNLSASRPQDRQFILSSKKLLLSDSGFYLCAWSMDLLRGYEQYFGPGTRLTVT.

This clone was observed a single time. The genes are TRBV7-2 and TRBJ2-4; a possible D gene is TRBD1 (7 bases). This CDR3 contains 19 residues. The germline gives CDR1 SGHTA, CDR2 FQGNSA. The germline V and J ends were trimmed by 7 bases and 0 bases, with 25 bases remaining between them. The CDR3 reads CASTPDRVPRLGAKNIQYF. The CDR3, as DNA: TGTGCCAGCACCCCCGACAGGGTACCGAGACTAGGAGCCAAAAACATTCAGTACTTC.

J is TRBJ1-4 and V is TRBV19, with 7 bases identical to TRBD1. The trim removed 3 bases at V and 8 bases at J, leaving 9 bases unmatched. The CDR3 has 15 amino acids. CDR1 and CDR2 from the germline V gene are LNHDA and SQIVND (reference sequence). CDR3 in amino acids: CASSITRDSGEKLFF. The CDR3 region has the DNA TGTGCCAGTAGTATTACCCGGGACAGCGGGGAAAAACTGTTTTTT.

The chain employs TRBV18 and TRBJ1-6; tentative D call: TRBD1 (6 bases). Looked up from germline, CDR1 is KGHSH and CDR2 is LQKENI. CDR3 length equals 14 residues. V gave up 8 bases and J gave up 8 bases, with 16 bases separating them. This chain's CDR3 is CASTRGQVYSPLHF. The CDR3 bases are TGTGCCAGCACAAGGGGACAAGTCTATTCACCCCTCCACTTT.

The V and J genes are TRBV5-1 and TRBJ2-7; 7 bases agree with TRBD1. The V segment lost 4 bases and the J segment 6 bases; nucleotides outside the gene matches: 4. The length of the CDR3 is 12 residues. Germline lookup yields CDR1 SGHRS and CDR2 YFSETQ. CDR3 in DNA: TGCGCCAGCAGCCTGACAGGGACCGAGCAGTACGTC. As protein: CASSLTGTEQYV.

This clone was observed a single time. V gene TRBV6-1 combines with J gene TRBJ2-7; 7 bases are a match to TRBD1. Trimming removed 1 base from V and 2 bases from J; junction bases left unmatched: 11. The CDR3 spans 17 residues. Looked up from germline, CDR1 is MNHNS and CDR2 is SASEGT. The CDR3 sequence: CASSEDGTAFFTYEQYV. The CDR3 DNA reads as TGTGCCAGCAGTGAAGACGGGACAGCTTTCTTTACCTACGAGCAGTACGTC.

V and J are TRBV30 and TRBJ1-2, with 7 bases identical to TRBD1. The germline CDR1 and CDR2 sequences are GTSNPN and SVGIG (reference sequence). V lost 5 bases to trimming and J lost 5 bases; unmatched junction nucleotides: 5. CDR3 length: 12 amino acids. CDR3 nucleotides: TGTGCCTGGGACAACAGGGGATATGGCTACACCTTC. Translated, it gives CAWDNRGYGYTF.

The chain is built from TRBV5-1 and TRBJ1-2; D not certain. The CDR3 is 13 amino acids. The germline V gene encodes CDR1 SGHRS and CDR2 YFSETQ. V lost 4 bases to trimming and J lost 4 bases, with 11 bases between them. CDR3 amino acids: CASSATSAYGYTF. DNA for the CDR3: TGCGCCAGCAGCGCAACTTCCGCCTATGGCTACACCTTC.

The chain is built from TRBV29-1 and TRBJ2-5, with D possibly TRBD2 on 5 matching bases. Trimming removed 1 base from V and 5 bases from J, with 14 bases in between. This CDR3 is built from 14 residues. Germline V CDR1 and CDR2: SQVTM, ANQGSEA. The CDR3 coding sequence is TGCAGCGTTGAAGGTCTGCTAGCTTGGGAGACCCAGTACTTC. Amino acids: CSVEGLLAWETQYF.

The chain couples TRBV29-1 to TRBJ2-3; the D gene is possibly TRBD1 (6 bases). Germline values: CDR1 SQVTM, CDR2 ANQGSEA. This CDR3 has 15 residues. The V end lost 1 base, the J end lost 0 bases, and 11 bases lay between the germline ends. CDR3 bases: TGCAGCGTTGAAGGGAACAGGGCTAGCACAGATACGCAGTATTTT. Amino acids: CSVEGNRASTDTQYF.

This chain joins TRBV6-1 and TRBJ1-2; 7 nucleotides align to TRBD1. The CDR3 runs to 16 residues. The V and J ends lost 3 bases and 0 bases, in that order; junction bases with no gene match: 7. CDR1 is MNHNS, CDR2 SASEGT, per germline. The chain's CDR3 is CASSDLGQATNYGYTF. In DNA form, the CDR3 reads TGTGCCAGCAGTGATTTAGGACAGGCAACTAACTATGGCTACACCTTC.

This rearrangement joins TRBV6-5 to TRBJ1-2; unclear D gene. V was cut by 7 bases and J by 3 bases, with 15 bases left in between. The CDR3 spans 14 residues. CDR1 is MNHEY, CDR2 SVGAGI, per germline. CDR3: CASTMGSGYYGYTF. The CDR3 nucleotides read TGTGCCAGCACTATGGGGAGTGGGTACTATGGCTACACCTTC.

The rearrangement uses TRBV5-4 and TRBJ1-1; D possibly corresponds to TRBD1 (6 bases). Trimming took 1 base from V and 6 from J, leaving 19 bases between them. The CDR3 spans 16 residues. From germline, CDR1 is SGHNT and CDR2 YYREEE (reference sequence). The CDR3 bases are TGTGCCAGCAGCTTGCGAGAGGGGGGAGGGGTCGCTGAAGCTTTCTTT. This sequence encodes CASSLREGGGVAEAFF.

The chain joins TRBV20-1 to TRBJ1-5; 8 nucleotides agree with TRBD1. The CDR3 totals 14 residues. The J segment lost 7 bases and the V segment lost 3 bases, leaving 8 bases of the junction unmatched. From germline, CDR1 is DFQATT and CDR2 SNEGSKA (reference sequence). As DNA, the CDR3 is TGCAGTGCTAGTAGCAGGGGGCGAGAGCAGCCCCAGCATTTT. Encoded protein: CSASSRGREQPQHF.

CDR3 protein: CASLGTGTNTEAFF. CDR3 DNA: TGTGCCAGTTTAGGGACAGGGACGAACACTGAAGCTTTCTTT. The chain employs TRBV7-9 and TRBJ1-1; 9 bases are a match to TRBD1. After removal of 9 bases from V and 1 base from J, the junction contained 6 bases not matched to a gene. The germline gives CDR1 SEHNR, CDR2 FQNEAQ (reference sequence). The length of the CDR3 is 14 residues.